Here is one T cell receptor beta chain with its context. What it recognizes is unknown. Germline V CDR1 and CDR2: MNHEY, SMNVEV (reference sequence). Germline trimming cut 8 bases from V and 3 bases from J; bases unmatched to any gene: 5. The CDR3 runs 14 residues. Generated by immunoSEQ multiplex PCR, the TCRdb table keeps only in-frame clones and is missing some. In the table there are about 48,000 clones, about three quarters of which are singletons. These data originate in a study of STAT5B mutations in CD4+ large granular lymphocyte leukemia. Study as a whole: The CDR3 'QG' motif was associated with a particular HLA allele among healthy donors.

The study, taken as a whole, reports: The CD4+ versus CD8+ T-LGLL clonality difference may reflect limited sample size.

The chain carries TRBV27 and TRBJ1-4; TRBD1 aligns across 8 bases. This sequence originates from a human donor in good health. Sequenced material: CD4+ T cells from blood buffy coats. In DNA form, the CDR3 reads TGTGCCAGCGGATGGGGACAGGCTAATGAAAAACTGTTTTTT. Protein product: CASGWGQANEKLFF.